This T cell receptor beta chain was profiled in a study of blood T cell repertoires in COVID-19. Study as a whole: From the United States, Italy and Spain came samples of acute and convalescent COVID-19. T cells, B-cell-depleted T cells, or PBMCs supplied cDNA or gDNA.

There are 14 residues in the CDR3. V lost 0 bases, J lost 4 bases, and 6 bases lay in between. Germline-derived CDR1 and CDR2 are LGHDT and YNNKEL (reference sequence). The authors' processing: Researchers report that nucleated cell counts were estimated from reference gene primer amplification. The method was immunoSEQ multiplex PCR; TCRdb's version includes in-frame clones alone and lacks a portion of them. V, J and clone size were drawn from that table, and D and trimming were deduced from the DNA. The sample lists approximately 170,000 clones, over 65% occurring once. The receptor's source is a woman older than 75 with acute or convalescent COVID-19. What was sequenced was peripheral blood. V usage is TRBV3-1 (or the pseudogene TRBV3-2) and J usage is TRBJ2-2; D uncertain. In DNA, the CDR3 is TGTGCCAGCAGCCAAGATGGCCCCACCGGGGAGCTGTTTTTT. This encodes CASSQDGPTGELFF.